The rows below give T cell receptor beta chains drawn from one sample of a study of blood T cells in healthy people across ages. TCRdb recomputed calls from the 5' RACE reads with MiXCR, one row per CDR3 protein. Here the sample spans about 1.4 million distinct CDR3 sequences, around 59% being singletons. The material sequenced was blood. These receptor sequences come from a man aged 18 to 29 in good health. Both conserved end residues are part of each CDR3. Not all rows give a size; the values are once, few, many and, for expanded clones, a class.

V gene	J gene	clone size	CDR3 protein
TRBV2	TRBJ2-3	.	CASKGTSGSTDTQYF
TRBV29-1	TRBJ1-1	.	CSAEYTEAFF
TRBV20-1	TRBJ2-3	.	CSAPAGLAAQDTQYF
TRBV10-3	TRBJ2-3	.	CATTLAGSTTDTQYF
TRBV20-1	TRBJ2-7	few	CSVVGVFGEQYF
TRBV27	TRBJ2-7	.	CASSLTTGFANRDEQYF
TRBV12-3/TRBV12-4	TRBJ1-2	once	CASSLTRSYTF
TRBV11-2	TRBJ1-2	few	CASSLVGSEGWDGYTF
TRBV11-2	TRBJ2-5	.	CASSLWAKGETQYF
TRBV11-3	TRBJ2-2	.	CASSHRGHTGELFF
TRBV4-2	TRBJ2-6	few	CASSQYLQGSGANVLTF
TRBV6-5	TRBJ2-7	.	CASSYSRETSGGYNEQYF
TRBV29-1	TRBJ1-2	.	CSVYRVGGYTF
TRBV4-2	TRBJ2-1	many	CASSPDRAGRQFF
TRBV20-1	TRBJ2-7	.	CSARDSYGGDSGEQYF
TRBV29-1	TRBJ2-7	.	CSGSPGRLDEQYF
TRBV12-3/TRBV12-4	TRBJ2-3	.	CASSLLAGGPSSTDTQYF
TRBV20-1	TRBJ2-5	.	CSARGLRGQETQYF
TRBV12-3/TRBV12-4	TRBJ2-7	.	CASSDTGTRRYEQYF
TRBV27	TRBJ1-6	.	CASSLIREKGSPLHF
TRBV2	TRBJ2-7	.	CASSSGGKYF
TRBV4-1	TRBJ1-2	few	CASSQDRRSYTF
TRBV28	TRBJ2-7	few	CASSRREQYF
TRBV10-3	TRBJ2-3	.	CAMTSGRAEDTQYF
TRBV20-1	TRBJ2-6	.	CSALARGDNYSGANVLTF
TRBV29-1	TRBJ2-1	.	CSVSGMSKSSYNEQFF
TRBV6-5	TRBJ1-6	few	CASSPDIRAYNSPLHF
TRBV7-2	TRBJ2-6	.	CASQGASGANVLTF
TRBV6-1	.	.	CASSELVPAGWRETQFF
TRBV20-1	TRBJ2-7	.	CAHGGSYEQYF
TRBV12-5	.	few	CASGLVQETQYF
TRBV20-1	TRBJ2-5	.	CSARDEKLQETQYF
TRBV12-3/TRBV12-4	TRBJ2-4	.	CASSFGEVQIAKNIQYF
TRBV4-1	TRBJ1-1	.	CASSQPLTGGRTEAFF
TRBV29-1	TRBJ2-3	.	CSVAHSPQGPDTQYF
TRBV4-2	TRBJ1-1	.	CASSQETTANTEAFF
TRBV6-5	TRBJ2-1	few	CASSYLTRGLAGNEQFF
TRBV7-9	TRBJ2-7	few	CASSLPTYEQYF
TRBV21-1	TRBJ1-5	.	CASSKDRSLGDTPISRASNQPQHF
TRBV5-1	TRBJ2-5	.	CASSSFRLAGGQETQYF
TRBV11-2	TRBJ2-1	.	CASSQGLAEQFF
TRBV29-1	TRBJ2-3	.	CSVNGVTSTDTQYF
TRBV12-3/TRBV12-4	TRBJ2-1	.	CASSPHREGSYNEQFF
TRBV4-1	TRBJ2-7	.	CASSHDGTSSYEQYF
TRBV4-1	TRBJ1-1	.	CASSQAYRTEAFF
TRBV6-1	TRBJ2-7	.	CASSEYRTLYEQYF
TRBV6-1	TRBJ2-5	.	CASSIMAGAQNQETQYF
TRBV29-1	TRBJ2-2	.	CSVGADRAAGELFF
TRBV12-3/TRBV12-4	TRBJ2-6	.	CASSFGVGANVLTF
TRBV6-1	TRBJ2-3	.	CASSEAVGTDTQYF
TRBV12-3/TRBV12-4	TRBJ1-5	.	CASRSPRHSNQPQHF
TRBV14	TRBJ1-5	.	CAREPGQGTYSNQPQHF
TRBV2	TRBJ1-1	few	CASREGEAFF
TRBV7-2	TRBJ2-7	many	CASSLGLAGRWGMDEQYF
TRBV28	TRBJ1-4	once	CASSDRAEEKLFF